These T cell receptor beta chains were read from a single sample in a study of human T cells and chemical hapten exposure. Each CDR3 protein gets one entry after TCRdb re-called the RACE reads with MiXCR. This sample has around 110,000 distinct CDR3 sequences, with around 11% found just once. The sample was whole blood, taken in connection with sensitization to the hapten diphenylcyclopropenone (DPC). These receptor sequences come from a woman aged 50 to 60 with alopecia areata. Some clones in this sample may be carry-over from other donors' samples. CDR3s include the opening cysteine and the closing phenylalanine or tryptophan. A D gene is named only where the DNA matches it firmly. Rows give clone size only sometimes, using once, few, many, or a class for an expanded clone.

D,V,J,size,CDR3,DNA
-,TRBV16,TRBJ1-5,-,CASSQWSNNQPQHF,TGTGCCAGCAGCCAATGGTCCAACAATCAGCCCCAGCATTTT
-,TRBV12-3/TRBV12-4,TRBJ1-1,-,CASSSQGSPEAFF,TGTGCCAGCAGTTCCCAGGGTTCACCTGAAGCTTTCTTT
-,TRBV5-6,TRBJ1-5,-,CASNLGGSGQPQHF,TGTGCCAGCAACTTGGGGGGGTCGGGGCAGCCCCAGCATTTT
-,TRBV9,TRBJ2-7,few,CASSKDSRGIEYF,TGTGCCAGCAGCAAAGACTCCCGGGGGATTGAGTACTTC
-,TRBV21-1,TRBJ1-1,many,CASEWFVDTEAFF,TGTGCCAGCGAGTGGTTTGTGGACACTGAAGCTTTCTTT
-,TRBV6-6,TRBJ2-7,-,CASFRVWGGEQYF,TGTGCCTCTTTCCGCGTTTGGGGAGGCGAGCAGTACTTC
TRBD2,TRBV28,TRBJ2-1,-,CASRTVAGGINEQFF,TGTGCCAGCAGGACAGTAGCGGGAGGAATCAATGAGCAGTTCTTC
-,TRBV3-1,TRBJ1-2,many,CASSQSLSLVANYGYTF,TGTGCCAGCAGCCAAAGTTTGAGCTTGGTAGCTAACTATGGCTACACCTTC
-,TRBV6-6,TRBJ1-4,few,CASSLRPGPNEKLFF,TGTGCCAGCAGTTTGAGACCCGGCCCTAATGAAAAACTGTTTTTT
-,TRBV6-2/TRBV6-3,TRBJ1-5,-,CASSYSRGRGNQPQHF,TGTGCCAGCAGTTACTCGAGGGGCCGGGGCAATCAGCCCCAGCATTTT